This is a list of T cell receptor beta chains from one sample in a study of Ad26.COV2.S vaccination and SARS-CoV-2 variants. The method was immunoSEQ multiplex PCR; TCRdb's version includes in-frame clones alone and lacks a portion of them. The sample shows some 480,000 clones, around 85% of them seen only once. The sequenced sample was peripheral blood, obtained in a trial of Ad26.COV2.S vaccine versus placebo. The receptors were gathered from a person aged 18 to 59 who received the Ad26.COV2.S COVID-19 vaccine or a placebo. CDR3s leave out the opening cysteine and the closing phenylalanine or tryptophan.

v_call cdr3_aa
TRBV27 ASSPTRGSNTEAF
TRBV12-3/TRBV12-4 ASSLWGGYGYT
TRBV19 ASRSSYEQY
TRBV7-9 ASSLARDAGGKY
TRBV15 ATSRDLTGLLYEQY
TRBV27 ASRVGGPYNEQF
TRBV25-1 ASSPFGRQGASYEQY
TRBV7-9 ASSPYKTSGGLNEQF
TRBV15 ATSRDGGPETQY
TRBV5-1 ASSLSWEGTGELF
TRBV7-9 ASSWGASGPTGELF
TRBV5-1 ASSLGQGSNYGYT
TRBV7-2 ASSTDQLASNEQF
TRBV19 ASGQRGRGDTQY
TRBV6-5 ASSHRGLIYEQY
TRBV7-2 ASSVKPGTGRT
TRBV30 AWSVGTMQETQY
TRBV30 AWSLRAAEAF
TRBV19 ASSIGPGQGTYEQY
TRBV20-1 SASSGAWATEAF
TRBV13 ASSLDPNTEAF
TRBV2 ASSRDRGEKLF
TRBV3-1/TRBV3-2 ASSQDGDITGELF
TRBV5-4 ASSLFSTGDGYT
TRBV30 AWTSSGINEQF
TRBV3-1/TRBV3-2 ASSRPFPIKNIQY
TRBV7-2 ASSLAPEANYGYT
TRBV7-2 ASSRRSTWDTRYNEQF
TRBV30 AWSKNSGTSGRAVNEQF
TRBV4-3 ASSQGGANYEQY
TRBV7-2 ASSPPGGRNTEAF
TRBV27 ASSSLPPGPSPGANVLT
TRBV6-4 ASRGDFGSGELF
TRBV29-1 SVLGTQGERTYEQY
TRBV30 AWTRAGELF
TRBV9 ASSVGTDATYNEQF
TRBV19 ASSPNAGARGEAF
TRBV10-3 AIKAEPNYGYT
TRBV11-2 ASSLGPGVDPRYEQY
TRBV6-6 ASSSPGTGVNEQF
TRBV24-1 ATSDVGREANEQF
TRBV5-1 ASRGGLAGGNEQF
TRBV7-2 ASSLRSLADYNEQF
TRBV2 ANLGRQGWNTEAF
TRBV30 AWERDRGYT
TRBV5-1 ASSLGTSATPYEQY